This TCR beta chain was identified during a study of T cell responses to AZD1222 COVID-19 vaccine. Turning to the study itself: Both about-4-week and about-12-week second-dose recipients were combined.

V shed 3 bases and J shed 6 bases, with 12 bases lying between them. Germline CDR1 LGHDT, CDR2 YNNKEL (reference sequence). The CDR3 length is 14 residues. Overall study results and limits: Samples come after the peak T cell response, not at day 14. Donors were chiefly white British, with a greater number of females, and clonal diversity was perhaps underestimated.

Assay: immunoSEQ multiplex PCR; the TCRdb copy retains only in-frame clones and omits some. The sample carries roughly 180,000 clones, 94% recorded once. A single count supports this clone. Its antigen remains unknown. The sequence came from an adult in good health. The J gene is TRBJ2-1, the V gene TRBV3-1 (or the pseudogene TRBV3-2); D call uncertain. The source was peripheral blood, collected on day 0 of AZD1222 vaccination. As DNA, the CDR3 is TGTGCCAGCAGCCATTCTACGACGAGCAATGAGCAGTTCTTC. Its protein product is CASSHSTTSNEQFF.